This TCR beta chain was retrieved from a study of blood T cell repertoires in COVID-19. About the research overall: Whether acute or convalescent, the COVID-19 samples came from the United States, Italy and Spain. The analysed material was cDNA or gDNA that came from T cells, B-cell-depleted T cells, or PBMCs.

In Seattle, patients joined the study during active infection and were tracked longitudinally. The germline CDR1 and CDR2 sequences are WSHSY and SAAADI. The germline V and J ends were trimmed by 4 bases and 5 bases, with 4 bases remaining between them. CDR3 length: 11 amino acids. Original data processing: Nucleated cell counts were estimated from reference gene primer amplification. The protocol was immunoSEQ multiplex PCR, while the TCRdb copy is restricted to in-frame clones and leaves out a portion. That table is the source of V, J and clone size, and D and trimming were worked out from the DNA. The sample yields 540,000 or so clones, about 89% seen once.

The source of this sequence is a woman between 45 and 60 years old with COVID-19, enrolled during active disease. This sequence joins TRBV10-2 and TRBJ2-3; D ambiguous. Sequencing used peripheral blood. DNA of the CDR3: TGCGCCAGCAGTGCCGGAGATACGCAGTATTTT. It is translated as CASSAGDTQYF.